The clone carrying this T cell receptor beta chain was seen many times. What it binds is unknown. The sample comes from a study of early T cells in non-severe SARS-CoV-2 infection. Study information: RNA in bulk from unsorted whole blood was sequenced, and chains were unpaired. Findings of the study overall: VDJdb-based annotation leaned toward anti-spike CD8 responses and missed private and CD4 specificities.

TCRdb called the 5' RACE reads again in MiXCR, with one record for every CDR3 protein. Of some 80,000 distinct CDR3 sequences in the sample, 10% to 15% were seen once. The CDR3 is 15 residues long. Trimming removed 5 bases from V and 7 bases from J, with 18 bases in between. CDR1 is SGHAT, CDR2 FQDESV, per germline (reference sequence). The sample taken for sequencing was whole blood. The chain employs TRBV11-1 and TRBJ2-4; a possible D gene is TRBD2 (6 bases). The clonotype was recovered from an adult who was a healthcare worker with PCR-confirmed SARS-CoV-2 infection or an uninfected control (not recorded which). CDR3 amino acids: CASSTPGPAGNIQYF. The DNA for the CDR3 is TGTGCCAGCAGCACTCCCGGACCAGCGGGCAACATTCAGTACTTC.